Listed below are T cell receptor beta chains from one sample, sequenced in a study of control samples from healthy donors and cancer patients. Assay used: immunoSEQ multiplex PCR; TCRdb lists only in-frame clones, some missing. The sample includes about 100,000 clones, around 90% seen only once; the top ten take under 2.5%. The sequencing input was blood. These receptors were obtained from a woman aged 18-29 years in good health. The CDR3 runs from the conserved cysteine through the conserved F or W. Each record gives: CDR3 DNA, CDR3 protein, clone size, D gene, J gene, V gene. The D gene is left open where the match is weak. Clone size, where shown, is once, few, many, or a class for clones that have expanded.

cdr3_nt: TGCGCCAGCAGCCAGAGTATTACGGGACTGTCCTACGAGCAGTACTTC
cdr3_aa: CASSQSITGLSYEQYF
clone_size: .
d_call: .
j_call: TRBJ2-7
v_call: TRBV4-1

cdr3_nt: TGTGCCAGCAGCTCCACTACTCCGACAGAAACTAACACTGAAGCTTTCTTT
cdr3_aa: CASSSTTPTETNTEAFF
clone_size: .
d_call: .
j_call: TRBJ1-1
v_call: TRBV13

cdr3_nt: TGCGCCAGCAGCCAAACTAGCGGGAGGCAGTCAGATACGCAGTATTTT
cdr3_aa: CASSQTSGRQSDTQYF
clone_size: .
d_call: TRBD2
j_call: TRBJ2-3
v_call: TRBV5-1

cdr3_nt: TGTGCCAGTAGTACTCCCGGGGGGGTCTACGAGCAGTACTTC
cdr3_aa: CASSTPGGVYEQYF
clone_size: once
d_call: TRBD2
j_call: TRBJ2-7
v_call: TRBV19

cdr3_nt: TGTGCCAGCAGATACGGGATGGGTCAGCCCCAGCATTTT
cdr3_aa: CASRYGMGQPQHF
clone_size: .
d_call: .
j_call: TRBJ1-5
v_call: TRBV6-5

cdr3_nt: TGTGCCAGCAGTCGGGAAGGCCTAGCGATCTACGAGCAGTACTTC
cdr3_aa: CASSREGLAIYEQYF
clone_size: .
d_call: .
j_call: TRBJ2-7
v_call: TRBV27

cdr3_nt: TGTGCCAGCAGTCCGCAAGAGACCCAGTACTTC
cdr3_aa: CASSPQETQYF
clone_size: .
d_call: .
j_call: TRBJ2-5
v_call: TRBV6-6

cdr3_nt: TGTGCCAGCAGCGCTACTCTATCGAGTGGAGTCTTGACCTACGAGCAGTACTTC
cdr3_aa: CASSATLSSGVLTYEQYF
clone_size: .
d_call: .
j_call: TRBJ2-7
v_call: TRBV9

cdr3_nt: TGTGCCAGCAGCTTGAGTGGAAGCAGTACGCAGTATTTT
cdr3_aa: CASSLSGSSTQYF
clone_size: .
d_call: .
j_call: TRBJ2-3
v_call: TRBV5-5

cdr3_nt: TGTGCCAGCAGCGTAGGGACCGGAGATACGCAGTATTTT
cdr3_aa: CASSVGTGDTQYF
clone_size: .
d_call: .
j_call: TRBJ2-3
v_call: TRBV9

cdr3_nt: TGTGCCAGCAGCCGAGCGGGAGTCCTAGCGAACACCGGGGAGCTGTTTTTT
cdr3_aa: CASSRAGVLANTGELFF
clone_size: .
d_call: TRBD2
j_call: TRBJ2-2
v_call: TRBV7-3

cdr3_nt: TGCGCCAGCAGCTTCCAGGGGAATCAGCCCCAGCATTTT
cdr3_aa: CASSFQGNQPQHF
clone_size: .
d_call: .
j_call: TRBJ1-5
v_call: TRBV5-1

cdr3_nt: TGTGCCAGCAGTTACTCGAGGGCCAGGGCTGGAAACACCATATATTTT
cdr3_aa: CASSYSRARAGNTIYF
clone_size: .
d_call: .
j_call: TRBJ1-3
v_call: TRBV6-5

cdr3_nt: TGTGCCAGCAGTGCACAGGGTGCAGATACGCAGTATTTT
cdr3_aa: CASSAQGADTQYF
clone_size: .
d_call: .
j_call: TRBJ2-3
v_call: TRBV2

cdr3_nt: TGTGCCAGCAGCTTGTTGTGGGACACTGAAGCTTTCTTT
cdr3_aa: CASSLLWDTEAFF
clone_size: .
d_call: .
j_call: TRBJ1-1
v_call: TRBV5-5

cdr3_nt: TGCGCCAGCAGCTTTCGAGCGGGGGACACCGGGGAGCTGTTTTTT
cdr3_aa: CASSFRAGDTGELFF
clone_size: .
d_call: TRBD2
j_call: TRBJ2-2
v_call: TRBV5-1

cdr3_nt: TGTGCCAGCAGGCAGGACGGCAATGAGCAGTTCTTC
cdr3_aa: CASRQDGNEQFF
clone_size: .
d_call: .
j_call: TRBJ2-1
v_call: TRBV2

cdr3_nt: TGTGCCAGCAGTGAGGGGAGATACACTGAAGCTTTCTTT
cdr3_aa: CASSEGRYTEAFF
clone_size: .
d_call: .
j_call: TRBJ1-1
v_call: TRBV25-1

cdr3_nt: TGTGCCAGCAGTGAAGCCCCCCCTGCCGGAGGAAACACCATATATTTT
cdr3_aa: CASSEAPPAGGNTIYF
clone_size: .
d_call: .
j_call: TRBJ1-3
v_call: TRBV6-1

cdr3_nt: TGTGCCAGCAGCTTAGAATTGCGGGACAGCCGAGGCTACACCTTC
cdr3_aa: CASSLELRDSRGYTF
clone_size: .
d_call: TRBD1
j_call: TRBJ1-2
v_call: TRBV7-2

cdr3_nt: TGTGCCAGCAGCTTGACCAGGGCCACAGATACGCAGTATTTT
cdr3_aa: CASSLTRATDTQYF
clone_size: .
d_call: .
j_call: TRBJ2-3
v_call: TRBV5-4

cdr3_nt: TGTGCCAGCAGTCCTCCGATGCCTGGAAATACGCAGTATTTT
cdr3_aa: CASSPPMPGNTQYF
clone_size: .
d_call: .
j_call: TRBJ2-3
v_call: TRBV28

cdr3_nt: TGTGCCAGCAGCTTCTTATCCGGACAAGTTGTCTACAATGAGCAGTTCTTC
cdr3_aa: CASSFLSGQVVYNEQFF
clone_size: once
d_call: .
j_call: TRBJ2-1
v_call: TRBV7-9

cdr3_nt: TGCAGCGCTGGGGGGGGAAATGGAAACACCATATATTTT
cdr3_aa: CSAGGGNGNTIYF
clone_size: .
d_call: .
j_call: TRBJ1-3
v_call: TRBV29-1

cdr3_nt: TGTGCCAGCAGCGTAGGGGTTGGGGAAGCTTTCTTT
cdr3_aa: CASSVGVGEAFF
clone_size: .
d_call: .
j_call: TRBJ1-1
v_call: TRBV9

cdr3_nt: TGTGCCTGGACAGGGTCAGATACGCAGTATTTT
cdr3_aa: CAWTGSDTQYF
clone_size: .
d_call: .
j_call: TRBJ2-3
v_call: TRBV30

cdr3_nt: TGTGCCAGCAGCAGGACAGGGGGCGGCAATGAGCAGTTCTTC
cdr3_aa: CASSRTGGGNEQFF
clone_size: .
d_call: TRBD1
j_call: TRBJ2-1
v_call: TRBV11-3

cdr3_nt: TGTGCCTGGAGATTGGGGACAGATACGCAGTATTTT
cdr3_aa: CAWRLGTDTQYF
clone_size: .
d_call: .
j_call: TRBJ2-3
v_call: TRBV30

cdr3_nt: TGTGCCAGCAGCGGAGACCCGACTAGCGGGTTCTACAATGAGCAGTTCTTC
cdr3_aa: CASSGDPTSGFYNEQFF
clone_size: .
d_call: TRBD2
j_call: TRBJ2-1
v_call: TRBV11-2

cdr3_nt: TGTGCCAGTAGCCAGCAGGGCCCTGGAAACGCCATATATTTT
cdr3_aa: CASSQQGPGNAIYF
clone_size: .
d_call: .
j_call: TRBJ1-3
v_call: TRBV19

cdr3_nt: TGTGCCAGCAGATTCTGGGGGGCCCAAGAGACCCAGTACTTC
cdr3_aa: CASRFWGAQETQYF
clone_size: .
d_call: .
j_call: TRBJ2-5
v_call: TRBV5-4

cdr3_nt: TGTGCCAGCAGCTCGGGACGGAACCTCAATGAGCCCCAGCATTTT
cdr3_aa: CASSSGRNLNEPQHF
clone_size: .
d_call: .
j_call: TRBJ1-5
v_call: TRBV5-8

cdr3_nt: TGTGCCAGCAGCTTAGCGACCGGAGAGCAGTTCTTC
cdr3_aa: CASSLATGEQFF
clone_size: .
d_call: .
j_call: TRBJ2-1
v_call: TRBV5-4

cdr3_nt: TGTGCCAGCAGCTTACAGGGATCGGTCACTGAAGCTTTCTTT
cdr3_aa: CASSLQGSVTEAFF
clone_size: .
d_call: .
j_call: TRBJ1-1
v_call: TRBV6-5

cdr3_nt: TGTGCCAGCAATAATCGCCGGAACACCATATATTTT
cdr3_aa: CASNNRRNTIYF
clone_size: .
d_call: .
j_call: TRBJ1-3
v_call: TRBV6-5

cdr3_nt: TGCAGCGTTGGACAGGCAGGCGACTATGGCTACACCTTC
cdr3_aa: CSVGQAGDYGYTF
clone_size: .
d_call: .
j_call: TRBJ1-2
v_call: TRBV29-1

cdr3_nt: TGTGCCAGCAGCCAAGATCAGGGCTATGGCTACACCTTC
cdr3_aa: CASSQDQGYGYTF
clone_size: few
d_call: .
j_call: TRBJ1-2
v_call: TRBV14

cdr3_nt: TGTGCCAGCAAGCTCGCAGGGAGCTCCTACGAGCAGTACTTC
cdr3_aa: CASKLAGSSYEQYF
clone_size: once
d_call: .
j_call: TRBJ2-7
v_call: TRBV27

cdr3_nt: TGCGCCAGCAGTGTGGGGCCAGATACGCAGTATTTT
cdr3_aa: CASSVGPDTQYF
clone_size: .
d_call: .
j_call: TRBJ2-3
v_call: TRBV10-2

cdr3_nt: TGTGCCAGCAGCCAAAACCCGGGTCAGCCCCAGCATTTT
cdr3_aa: CASSQNPGQPQHF
clone_size: .
d_call: .
j_call: TRBJ1-5
v_call: TRBV3-1/TRBV3-2

cdr3_nt: TGTGCCAGCAGCCCTGGGTGGGGGGCTAACACTGAAGCTTTCTTT
cdr3_aa: CASSPGWGANTEAFF
clone_size: .
d_call: .
j_call: TRBJ1-1
v_call: TRBV7-9

cdr3_nt: TGCAGCGTTTATCAGGAGACAGATACGCAGTATTTT
cdr3_aa: CSVYQETDTQYF
clone_size: .
d_call: .
j_call: TRBJ2-3
v_call: TRBV29-1

cdr3_nt: TGTGCCAGCAGAGGGACAGGGGATGGCTACACCTTC
cdr3_aa: CASRGTGDGYTF
clone_size: .
d_call: TRBD1
j_call: TRBJ1-2
v_call: TRBV28

cdr3_nt: TGTGCCAGCAGCGGGGACCCTAATGAAAAACTGTTTTTT
cdr3_aa: CASSGDPNEKLFF
clone_size: .
d_call: .
j_call: TRBJ1-4
v_call: TRBV5-4

cdr3_nt: TGTGCCACCAGTAGTCGAGGGGCTAGCACAGATACGCAGTATTTT
cdr3_aa: CATSSRGASTDTQYF
clone_size: .
d_call: .
j_call: TRBJ2-3
v_call: TRBV24-1

cdr3_nt: TGTGCCAGCAGCCAACGACAGGGAAATTCACCCCTCCACTTT
cdr3_aa: CASSQRQGNSPLHF
clone_size: .
d_call: TRBD1
j_call: TRBJ1-6
v_call: TRBV4-2

cdr3_nt: TGCGCCAGCAGTTTGCGAGCGGGACCCACATTCGAGCAGTACTTC
cdr3_aa: CASSLRAGPTFEQYF
clone_size: .
d_call: TRBD2
j_call: TRBJ2-7
v_call: TRBV5-1

cdr3_nt: TGTGCCAGCAGTCGCGCCCGCGATCCTTACGAGCAGTACTTC
cdr3_aa: CASSRARDPYEQYF
clone_size: .
d_call: .
j_call: TRBJ2-7
v_call: TRBV28

cdr3_nt: TGTGCCGGGAGGACCTCCTTGGGGAACACTGAAGCTTTCTTT
cdr3_aa: CAGRTSLGNTEAFF
clone_size: .
d_call: .
j_call: TRBJ1-1
v_call: TRBV7-9

cdr3_nt: TGTGCCAGCAGCTTATTCAACAGTGGTTACGAGCAGTACTTC
cdr3_aa: CASSLFNSGYEQYF
clone_size: once
d_call: .
j_call: TRBJ2-7
v_call: TRBV7-2

cdr3_nt: TGTGCCAGCAGTGAAAGGTGGACCCCACAGCCCCAGCATTTT
cdr3_aa: CASSERWTPQPQHF
clone_size: .
d_call: .
j_call: TRBJ1-5
v_call: TRBV6-1

cdr3_nt: TGCAGCGTTAGGCTGTATGGGGTCGAGCAGTACTTC
cdr3_aa: CSVRLYGVEQYF
clone_size: .
d_call: .
j_call: TRBJ2-7
v_call: TRBV29-1

cdr3_nt: TGCGCCAGCAGCGTAAACCTAGGGACGGGGTACAATGAGCAGTTCTTC
cdr3_aa: CASSVNLGTGYNEQFF
clone_size: .
d_call: .
j_call: TRBJ2-1
v_call: TRBV5-1

cdr3_nt: TGTGCCAGCAGCTTAGAGGTGGGGGATGGCTACACCTTC
cdr3_aa: CASSLEVGDGYTF
clone_size: .
d_call: .
j_call: TRBJ1-2
v_call: TRBV11-2

cdr3_nt: TGTGCCTGGAGAAAAACCCGACAGGGGGCCACTGAAGCTTTCTTT
cdr3_aa: CAWRKTRQGATEAFF
clone_size: .
d_call: TRBD1
j_call: TRBJ1-1
v_call: TRBV30

cdr3_nt: TGTGCCACCAGTGACGCCAGGGCTTTCGACAAAAACATTCAGTACTTC
cdr3_aa: CATSDARAFDKNIQYF
clone_size: .
d_call: .
j_call: TRBJ2-4
v_call: TRBV24-1

cdr3_nt: TGTGCCAGCAGTTCAAAACCGGGACAGGGTAGGATCTTC
cdr3_aa: CASSSKPGQGRIF
clone_size: .
d_call: TRBD1
j_call: TRBJ2-1
v_call: TRBV6-5

cdr3_nt: TGTGCCTCAGGGTGGCGGTACGAGCAGTACTTC
cdr3_aa: CASGWRYEQYF
clone_size: .
d_call: .
j_call: TRBJ2-7
v_call: TRBV19

cdr3_nt: TGTGCCAGCAGCTCAACACAGAACACTGAAGCTTTCTTT
cdr3_aa: CASSSTQNTEAFF
clone_size: few
d_call: .
j_call: TRBJ1-1
v_call: TRBV5-4